The subject of this entry is one TCR beta chain. The record originates from a study of blood T cell repertoires in COVID-19. TCRdb's copy holds only in-frame clones and misses some; the assay was immunoSEQ multiplex PCR. The table lists some 240,000 clones, 75% to 90% of them singletons. Looked up from germline, CDR1 is SGHKS and CDR2 is YYEKEE (reference sequence). The V end was cut by 4 bases, the J end by 5 bases, with 19 bases between. This CDR3 comprises 17 residues. The sample consisted of peripheral blood. This chain uses TRBV5-5 with TRBJ1-6; a weak D match, TRBD1 (6 bases). This receptor was obtained from a man aged 60 to 69 who had recovered from COVID-19. The CDR3 DNA sequence: TGTGCCAGCAGCCGGGGGGCAGGGTTCGGGAATAATTCACCCCTCCACTTT. It codes for CASSRGAGFGNNSPLHF.